This T cell receptor (beta chain) originates from a study of cytomegalovirus exposure and HLA in healthy donors. Primers included in the PCR were 60 Vbeta and 13 Jbeta primers. Some clones are missing from TCRdb's copy, which holds only in-frame ones; the method was immunoSEQ multiplex PCR. Seen here are about 180,000 clones, about 80% observed once, and the top ten hold roughly 1.5%. Germline loops: CDR1 SNHLY, CDR2 FYNNEI. This CDR3 contains 16 residues. V dropped 8 bases and J dropped 4 bases, with 21 bases sitting between them. The source is a man aged 18 to 29 in good health and CMV-seronegative. The chain uses TRBV2 and TRBJ1-5; TRBD1 might be the D (5 bases). Material: PBMCs. The CDR3 loop is CASQRGRGMVNQPQHF. CDR3 in DNA: TGTGCCAGCCAAAGAGGGCGGGGGATGGTAAATCAGCCCCAGCATTTT.